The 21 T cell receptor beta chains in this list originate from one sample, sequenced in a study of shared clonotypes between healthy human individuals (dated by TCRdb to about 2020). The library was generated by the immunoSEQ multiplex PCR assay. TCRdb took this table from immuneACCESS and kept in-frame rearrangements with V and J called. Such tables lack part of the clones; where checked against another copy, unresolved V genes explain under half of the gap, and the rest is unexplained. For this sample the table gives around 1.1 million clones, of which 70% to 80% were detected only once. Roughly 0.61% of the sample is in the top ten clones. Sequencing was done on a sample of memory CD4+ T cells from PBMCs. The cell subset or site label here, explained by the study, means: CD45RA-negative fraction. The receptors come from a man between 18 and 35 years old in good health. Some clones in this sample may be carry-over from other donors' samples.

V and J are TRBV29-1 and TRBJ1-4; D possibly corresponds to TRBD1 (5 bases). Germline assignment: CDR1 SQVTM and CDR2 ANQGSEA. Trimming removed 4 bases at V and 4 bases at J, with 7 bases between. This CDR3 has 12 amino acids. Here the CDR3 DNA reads TGCAGCGTTGTTCAGGGTAATGAAAAACTGTTTTTT. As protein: CSVVQGNEKLFF. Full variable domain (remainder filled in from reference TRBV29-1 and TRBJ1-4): SAVISQKPSRDICQRGTSLTIQCQVDSQVTMMFWYRQQPGQSLTLIATANQGSEATYESGFVIDKFPISRPNLTFSTLTVSNMSPEDSSIYLCSVVQGNEKLFFGSGTQLSVL.

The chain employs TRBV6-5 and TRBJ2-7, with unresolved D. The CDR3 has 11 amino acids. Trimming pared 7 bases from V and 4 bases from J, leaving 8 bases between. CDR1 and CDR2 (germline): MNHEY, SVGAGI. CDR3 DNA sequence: TGTGCCAGCAACCTACGTTACGAGCAGTACTTC. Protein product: CASNLRYEQYF.

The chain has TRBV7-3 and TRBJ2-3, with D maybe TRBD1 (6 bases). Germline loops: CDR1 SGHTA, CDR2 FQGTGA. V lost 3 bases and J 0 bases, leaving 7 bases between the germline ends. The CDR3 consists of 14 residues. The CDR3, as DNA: TGTGCCAGCAGCTTCCAGGGGAGCACAGATACGCAGTATTTT. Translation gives CASSFQGSTDTQYF.

The CDR3: CASSQQQNTEAFF. Written as DNA, the CDR3 is TGTGCCAGCTCTCAACAGCAGAACACTGAAGCTTTCTTT. V and J are TRBV18 and TRBJ1-1; D gene ambiguous. The CDR3 runs 13 residues. Germline loops: CDR1 KGHSH, CDR2 LQKENI. Trimming cost V 6 bases and J 1 base, with 9 bases left between them.

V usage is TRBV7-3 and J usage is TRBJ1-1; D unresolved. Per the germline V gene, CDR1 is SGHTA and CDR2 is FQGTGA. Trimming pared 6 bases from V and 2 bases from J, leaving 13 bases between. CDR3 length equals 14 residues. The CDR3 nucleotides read TGTGCCAGCAGGATAAGCCGGCACAACACTGAAGCTTTCTTT. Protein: CASRISRHNTEAFF.

The chain's CDR3 is CASSQETRYPPQYF. The CDR3 nucleotides read TGCGCCAGCAGCCAAGAGACGAGATACCCCCCGCAGTATTTT. The genes are TRBV4-3 and TRBJ2-3; no reliable D call. Germline CDR1 and CDR2: LGHNA and YSLEER. The V and J ends lost 0 bases and 10 bases respectively, with 14 bases between them. The CDR3 is 14 amino acids.

The CDR3 reads CASSSYTSSYNEQFF. The DNA for the CDR3 is TGTGCCAGCAGTTCTTACACCAGCTCCTACAATGAGCAGTTCTTC. The V and J genes are TRBV6-6 and TRBJ2-1, with unresolved D. Germline V gene sequence: CDR1 MNHNY, CDR2 SVGAGI (reference sequence). Trimming pared 4 bases from V and 0 bases from J, leaving 10 bases between. This CDR3 is 15 amino acids long.

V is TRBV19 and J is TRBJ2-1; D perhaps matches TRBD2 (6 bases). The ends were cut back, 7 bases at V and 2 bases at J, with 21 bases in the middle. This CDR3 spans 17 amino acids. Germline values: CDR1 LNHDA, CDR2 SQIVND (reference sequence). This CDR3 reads CASNDAGPARTYNEQFF. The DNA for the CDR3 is TGTGCCAGTAATGACGCGGGGCCAGCTAGGACCTACAATGAGCAGTTCTTC.

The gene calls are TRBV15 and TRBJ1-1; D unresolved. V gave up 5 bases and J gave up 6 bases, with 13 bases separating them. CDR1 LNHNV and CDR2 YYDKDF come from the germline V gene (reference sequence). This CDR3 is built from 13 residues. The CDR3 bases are TGTGCCACCAGCTCGCAACTGGGCGCTGAAGCTTTCTTT. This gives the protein CATSSQLGAEAFF. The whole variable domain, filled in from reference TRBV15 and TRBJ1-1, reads DAMVIQNPRYQVTQFGKPVTLSCSQTLNHNVMYWYQQKSSQAPKLLFHYYDKDFNNEADTPDNFQSRRPNTSFCFLDIRSPGLGDTAMYLCATSSQLGAEAFFGQGTRLTVV.

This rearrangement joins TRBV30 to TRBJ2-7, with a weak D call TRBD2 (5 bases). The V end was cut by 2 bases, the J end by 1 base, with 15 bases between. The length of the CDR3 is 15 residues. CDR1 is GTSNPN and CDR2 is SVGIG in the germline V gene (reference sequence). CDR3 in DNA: TGTGCCTGGAGTCAGGCATCCCGGGGTTCCTACGAGCAGTACTTC. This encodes CAWSQASRGSYEQYF.

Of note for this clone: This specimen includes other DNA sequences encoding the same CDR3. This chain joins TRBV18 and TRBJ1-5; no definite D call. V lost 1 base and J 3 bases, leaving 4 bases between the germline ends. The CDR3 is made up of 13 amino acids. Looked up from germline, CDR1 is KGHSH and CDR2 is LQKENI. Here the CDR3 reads CASSPQANQPQHF. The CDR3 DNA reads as TGTGCCAGCTCACCACAGGCCAATCAGCCCCAGCATTTT. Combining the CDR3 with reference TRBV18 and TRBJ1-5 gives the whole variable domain NAGVMQNPRHLVRRRGQEARLRCSPMKGHSHVYWYRQLPEEGLKFMVYLQKENIIDESGMPKERFSAEFPKEGPSILRIQQVVRGDSAAYFCASSPQANQPQHFGDGTRLSIL.

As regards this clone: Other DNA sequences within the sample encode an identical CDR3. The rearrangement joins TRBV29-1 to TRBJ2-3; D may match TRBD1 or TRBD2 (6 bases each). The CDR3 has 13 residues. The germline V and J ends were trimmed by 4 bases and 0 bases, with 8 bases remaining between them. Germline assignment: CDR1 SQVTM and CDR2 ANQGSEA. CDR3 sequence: CSVGGGSTDTQYF. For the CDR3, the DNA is TGCAGCGTTGGAGGGGGGAGCACAGATACGCAGTATTTT.

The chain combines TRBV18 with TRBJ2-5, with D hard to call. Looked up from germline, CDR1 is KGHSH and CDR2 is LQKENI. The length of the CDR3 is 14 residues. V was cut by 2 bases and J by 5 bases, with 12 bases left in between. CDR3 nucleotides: TGTGCCAGCTCACCAGGAGCCCCAACGGAGACCCAGTACTTC. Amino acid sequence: CASSPGAPTETQYF.

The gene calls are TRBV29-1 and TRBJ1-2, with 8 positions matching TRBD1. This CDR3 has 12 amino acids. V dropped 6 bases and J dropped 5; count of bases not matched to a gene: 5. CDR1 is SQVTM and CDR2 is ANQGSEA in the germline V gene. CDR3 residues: CSVGTGLYGYTF. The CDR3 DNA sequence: TGCAGCGTGGGGACAGGCCTTTATGGCTACACCTTC.

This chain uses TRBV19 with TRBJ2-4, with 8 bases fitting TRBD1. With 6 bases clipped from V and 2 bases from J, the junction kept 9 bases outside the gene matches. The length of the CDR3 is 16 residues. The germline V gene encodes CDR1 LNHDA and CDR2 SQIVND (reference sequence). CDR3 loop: CASSWTGTVPKNIQYF. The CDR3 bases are TGTGCCAGTAGCTGGACAGGGACCGTACCCAAAAACATTCAGTACTTC.

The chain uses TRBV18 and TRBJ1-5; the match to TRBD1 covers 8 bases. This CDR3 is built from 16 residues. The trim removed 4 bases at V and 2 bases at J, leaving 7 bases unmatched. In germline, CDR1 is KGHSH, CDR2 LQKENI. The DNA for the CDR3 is TGTGCCAGCTCACTCGACAGGGGTTTGGGCAATCAGCCCCAGCATTTT. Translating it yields CASSLDRGLGNQPQHF.

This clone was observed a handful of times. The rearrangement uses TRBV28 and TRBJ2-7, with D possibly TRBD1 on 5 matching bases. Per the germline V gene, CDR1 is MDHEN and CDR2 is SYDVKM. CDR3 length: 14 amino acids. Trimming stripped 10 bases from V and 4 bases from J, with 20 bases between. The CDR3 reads CAKGLTVFGYEQYF. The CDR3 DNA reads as TGTGCCAAGGGATTGACAGTCTTCGGGTACGAGCAGTACTTC. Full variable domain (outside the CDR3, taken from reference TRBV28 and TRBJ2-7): DVKVTQSSRYLVKRTGEKVFLECVQDMDHENMFWYRQDPGLGLRLIYFSYDVKMKEKGDIPEGYSVSREKKERFSLILESASTNQTSMYLCAKGLTVFGYEQYFGPGTRLTVT.

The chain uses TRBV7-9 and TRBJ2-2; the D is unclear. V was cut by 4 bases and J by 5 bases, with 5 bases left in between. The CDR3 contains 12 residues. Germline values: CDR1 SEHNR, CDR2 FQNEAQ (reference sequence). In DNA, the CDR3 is TGTGCCAGCAGCTCAGCGACCGGGGAGCTGTTTTTT. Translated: CASSSATGELFF.

The CDR3: CASLVQPNTEAFF. DNA of the CDR3: TGCGCCAGCCTAGTCCAGCCGAACACTGAAGCTTTCTTT. The gene calls are TRBV5-1 and TRBJ1-1; D gene uncertain. Germline CDR1 reads SGHRS; CDR2 reads YFSETQ. This CDR3 contains 13 residues. Trimming left V 7 bases short and J 1 base short, with 11 bases between.

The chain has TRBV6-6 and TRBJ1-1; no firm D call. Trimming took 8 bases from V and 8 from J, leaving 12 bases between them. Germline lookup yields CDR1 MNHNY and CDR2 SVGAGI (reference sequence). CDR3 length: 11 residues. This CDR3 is CASYRPPEAFF. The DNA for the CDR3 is TGTGCCAGCTACCGGCCCCCCGAAGCTTTCTTT.

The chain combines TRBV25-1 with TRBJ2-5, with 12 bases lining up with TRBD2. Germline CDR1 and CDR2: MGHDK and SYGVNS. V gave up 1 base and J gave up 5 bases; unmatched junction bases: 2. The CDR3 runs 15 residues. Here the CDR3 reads CASSEWLAGGETQYF. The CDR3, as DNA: TGTGCCAGCAGTGAATGGCTAGCGGGAGGGGAGACCCAGTACTTC.